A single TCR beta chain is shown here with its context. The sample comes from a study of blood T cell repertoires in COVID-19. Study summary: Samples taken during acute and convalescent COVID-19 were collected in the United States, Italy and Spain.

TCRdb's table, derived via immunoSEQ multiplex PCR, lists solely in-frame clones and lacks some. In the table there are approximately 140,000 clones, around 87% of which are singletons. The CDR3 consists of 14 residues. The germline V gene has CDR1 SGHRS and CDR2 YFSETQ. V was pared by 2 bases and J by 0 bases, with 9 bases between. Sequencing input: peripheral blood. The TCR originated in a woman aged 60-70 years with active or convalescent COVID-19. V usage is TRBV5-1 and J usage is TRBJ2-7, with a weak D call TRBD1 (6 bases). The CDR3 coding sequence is TGCGCCAGCAGCTTTGGGGGCCCCTCCTACGAGCAGTACTTC. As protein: CASSFGGPSYEQYF.